This T cell receptor (beta chain) was recovered during a study of technical replicates of blood from several donors. Sequencing was performed with immunoSEQ multiplex PCR; in TCRdb, only in-frame clones are kept and a portion is missing. The sample carries approximately 87,000 clones, 90% to 95% recorded once. V lost 1 base, J lost 1 base, and 13 bases lay in between. The germline V gene encodes CDR1 SEHNR and CDR2 FQNEAQ (reference sequence). This CDR3 contains 16 residues. The sequence was collected from a human donor in good health. The V call is TRBV7-9, the J call TRBJ1-1; D gene ambiguous. Sequences were obtained from T cells isolated from PBMCs. The CDR3 DNA is TGTGCCAGCAGCTTAGATATTTTACCAGGGAACACTGAAGCTTTCTTT. Its protein is CASSLDILPGNTEAFF.